Below, 32 T cell receptor beta chains from the same sample are listed, as sequenced in a study of early stage breast cancer tumors. Profiled with immunoSEQ multiplex PCR; TCRdb holds only in-frame clones, not every one. The table lists 20,000 or so clones, 70% to 80% of them singletons. The sample taken for sequencing was blood. These receptors were obtained from a person in their sixties or seventies with breast cancer.

The gene calls are TRBV7-4 and TRBJ1-1; 9 bases are shared with TRBD1. The germline V gene encodes CDR1 SGHVT and CDR2 SQSDAQ. Trimming took 7 bases from V and 0 from J; bases not matched to a gene: 6. This CDR3 has 15 residues. CDR3 nucleotides: TGTGCCAGCACAACAGGGGGCTGTCTGAACACTGAAGCTTTCTTT. Translating gives CASTTGGCLNTEAFF.

This chain joins TRBV5-1 and TRBJ2-3, with TRBD1 identical over 10 bases. CDR3 length: 12 residues. Germline trimming cut 7 bases from V and 5 bases from J; bases unmatched to any gene: 1. CDR1 is SGHRS, CDR2 YFSETQ, per germline. The CDR3 spells CASGTGEDTQYF. The CDR3 DNA sequence: TGCGCCAGCGGGACAGGGGAAGATACGCAGTATTTT.

V and J are TRBV21-1 and TRBJ2-2; TRBD1 is the table's D call and was not checked against the DNA. TRBV21-1 is an annotated pseudogene. The CDR3 has 16 residues. CDR3 sequence: CASSPGAGRGAGELFF. The CDR3 region has the DNA TGTGCCAGCAGCCCAGGGGCAGGAAGAGGGGCCGGGGAGCTGTTTTTT.

The rearrangement links TRBV4-1 to TRBJ1-5; D ambiguous. Trimming cost V 8 bases and J 3 bases, with 14 bases left between them. Germline V CDR1 and CDR2: MGHRA, YSYEKL. There are 14 residues in the CDR3. CDR3 region: CASRPTGLNQPQHF. The CDR3 bases are TGCGCCAGCCGCCCCACGGGTCTCAATCAGCCCCAGCATTTT.

V is TRBV10-1 and J is TRBJ2-2, with no clear D. Per germline, CDR1 WNHNN and CDR2 SYGVQD (reference sequence). CDR3 length: 13 residues. V was pared by 3 bases and J by 3 bases, with 5 bases between. The DNA for the CDR3 is TGCGCCAGCAGTGACGGAGACACCGGGGAGCTGTTTTTT. Its protein is CASSDGDTGELFF.

A note on this clone: The CDR3 does not end in the conserved phenylalanine or tryptophan, so this is likely a read error. The chain combines TRBV30 with TRBJ1-4, with TRBD1 as a possible D gene (5 bases). CDR3 size: 15 residues. Germline V gene sequence: CDR1 GTSNPN, CDR2 SVGIG (reference sequence). Between the trimmed V and J ends, which lost 0 bases and 7 bases, there was a span of 15 bases. The CDR3 coding sequence is TGTGCCTGGAGTGTTGCTCAGGGTAGGGGTGAAAAACTGTTTTGT. Its protein product is CAWSVAQGRGEKLFC.

J is TRBJ2-7 and V is TRBV6-1; no firm D call. V lost 4 bases to trimming and J lost 0 bases, with 7 bases between them. The CDR3 is 13 amino acids. In germline, CDR1 is MNHNS, CDR2 SASEGT. Here the CDR3 reads CASSGLNSYEQYF. Written as DNA, the CDR3 is TGTGCCAGCAGTGGGCTGAACTCCTACGAGCAGTACTTC.

The chain is built from TRBV7-8 and TRBJ1-1, with D possibly matching TRBD1 (6 bases). The CDR3 covers 14 residues. The germline V gene has CDR1 SGHVS and CDR2 FQNEAQ. Trimming cost V 6 bases and J 1 base, with 12 bases left between them. The CDR3 is CASRPGVGNTEAFF. DNA of the CDR3: TGTGCCAGCAGACCAGGGGTTGGGAACACTGAAGCTTTCTTT.

There are a few counts of this clone. The rearrangement uses TRBV7-3 and TRBJ1-1; 7 bases fit TRBD1. The V and J ends lost 7 bases and 6 bases, in that order; junction bases with no gene match: 8. Germline V gives CDR1 SGHTA, CDR2 FQGTGA. This CDR3 region has 13 residues. CDR3: CASIQGGDAEAFF. DNA of the CDR3: TGTGCCAGCATCCAAGGGGGCGACGCTGAAGCTTTCTTT. The whole variable domain, filled in from reference TRBV7-3 and TRBJ1-1, reads GAGVSQTPSNKVTEKGKYVELRCDPISGHTALYWYRQSLGQGPEFLIYFQGTGAADDSGLPNDRFFAVRPEGSVSTLKIQRTERGDSAVYLCASIQGGDAEAFFGQGTRLTVV.

The chain employs TRBV14 and TRBJ2-2; the match to TRBD2 covers 10 bases. Germline CDR1 and CDR2: SGHDN and FVKESK. The CDR3 sequence is 16 residues long. The trim removed 2 bases at V and 6 bases at J, leaving 6 bases unmatched. CDR3 coding DNA: TGTGCCAGCAGCCAACGAAGCGGGAGGGCCTCCGGGGAGCTGTTTTTT. Protein sequence: CASSQRSGRASGELFF.

In this sample, this clone turned up a few times. The J gene is TRBJ2-7, the V gene TRBV7-6; D not certain. Germline CDR1 and CDR2: SGHVS and FNYEAQ. The CDR3 totals 12 residues. Trimming removed 5 bases from V and 4 bases from J, with 9 bases in between. CDR3 sequence (DNA): TGTGCCAGCAGCGCAAACCGGTACGAGCAGTACTTC. This translates into CASSANRYEQYF.

The chain carries TRBV4-1 and TRBJ2-5; D perhaps matches TRBD2 (5 bases). CDR3 length: 15 amino acids. Looked up from germline, CDR1 is MGHRA and CDR2 is YSYEKL. V was shortened by 1 base and J by 2 bases, with 11 bases between the two germline ends. The CDR3 DNA reads as TGCGCCAGCAGCCAAGGCGGGCCAACACAAGAGACCCAGTACTTC. This encodes CASSQGGPTQETQYF.

This clone has just a few counts. The chain uses TRBV2 and TRBJ1-2, with 8 bases that match TRBD1. From germline, CDR1 is SNHLY and CDR2 FYNNEI. This CDR3 is built from 13 residues. Trimming took 5 bases from V and 8 from J; bases not matched to a gene: 7. DNA for the CDR3: TGTGCCAGCAGTTCCCAGGGGGCGGAAGGCTACACCTTC. Translating gives CASSSQGAEGYTF. The complete variable domain, with remaining parts taken from reference TRBV2 and TRBJ1-2, reads EPEVTQTPSHQVTQMGQEVILRCVPISNHLYFYWYRQILGQKVEFLVSFYNNEISEKSEIFDDQFSVERPDGSNFTLKIRSTKLEDSAMYFCASSSQGAEGYTFGSGTRLTVV.

V usage is TRBV13 and J usage is TRBJ2-3, with a possible D match to TRBD2 (6 bases). The CDR3 consists of 14 residues. The germline V gene encodes CDR1 PRHDT and CDR2 FYEKMQ (reference sequence). The V gene lost 3 bases and the J gene lost 2 bases, with 9 bases spanning the gap. The CDR3 DNA reads TGTGCCAGCAGCTTTGGGGGGTACACAGATACGCAGTATTTT. It is translated as CASSFGGYTDTQYF.

The genes are TRBV5-4 and TRBJ2-7; D unclear. V lost 0 bases and J 5 bases, leaving 9 bases between the germline ends. The germline V gene encodes CDR1 SGHNT and CDR2 YYREEE (reference sequence). This CDR3 contains 13 residues. CDR3 coding DNA: TGTGCCAGCAGCTTGGGGCAGGCCCACGAGCAGTACTTC. This gives the protein CASSLGQAHEQYF.

This chain uses TRBV9 with TRBJ2-3, with D possibly matching TRBD2 (5 bases). The CDR3 extends over 12 amino acids. V was shortened by 6 bases and J by 5 bases, with 10 bases between the two germline ends. Germline CDR1 is SGDLS and CDR2 is YYNGEE. The CDR3 sequence: CASNIAGDTQYF. In DNA form, the CDR3 reads TGTGCCAGCAATATTGCGGGAGATACGCAGTATTTT. The variable domain in full, with the rest retrieved from reference TRBV9 and TRBJ2-3, is DSGVTQTPKHLITATGQRVTLRCSPRSGDLSVYWYQQSLDQGLQFLIQYYNGEERAKGNILERFSAQQFPDLHSELNLSSLELGDSALYFCASNIAGDTQYFGPGTRLTVL.

This clone occurred once. This sequence joins TRBV7-3 and TRBJ2-7, with D possibly TRBD2 on 7 matching bases. Trimming stripped 4 bases from V and 5 bases from J, with 27 bases between. CDR1 and CDR2 (germline): SGHTA, FQGTGA. The CDR3 is made up of 18 amino acids. DNA for the CDR3: TGTGCCAGCAGCTCCGGTGGTAGGGGGGGTCCGGCTTTGGACGAGCAGTACTTC. Translated, it gives CASSSGGRGGPALDEQYF.

This clone was counted once. The CDR3 nucleotides read TGTGCCAGCAGCTGGACGGGGCATTTACAGGGTCACAATGAGCAGTTCTTC. Translating it yields CASSWTGHLQGHNEQFF. The chain joins TRBV11-2 to TRBJ2-1, with D perhaps TRBD1 (6 bases). There are 17 residues in the CDR3. CDR1 and CDR2 from the germline V gene are SGHAT and FQNNGV. Between the trimmed V and J ends, which lost 4 bases and 5 bases, there was a span of 21 bases.

The chain has TRBV7-8 and TRBJ1-2; 8 bases align to TRBD1. From germline, CDR1 is SGHVS and CDR2 FQNEAQ. The CDR3 is 14 residues long. V shed 4 bases, J shed 6 bases, and the junction held 7 bases outside the gene matches. The CDR3 nucleotides read TGTGCCAGCAGCTCCACAGGGGGGGGTGATGGCTACACCTTC. It codes for CASSSTGGGDGYTF.

The rearrangement links TRBV7-2 to TRBJ2-4, with TRBD2 as a possible D gene (5 bases). V lost 2 bases, J lost 3 bases, and 8 bases lay in between. The CDR3 length is 14 residues. Per germline, CDR1 SGHTA and CDR2 FQGNSA. CDR3 bases: TGTGCCAGCAGCTTAACTGGAGGCAAAAACATTCAGTACTTC. It is translated as CASSLTGGKNIQYF.

This clone was picked up a small number of times. The V and J genes are TRBV14 and TRBJ1-1; no firm D call. V lost 1 base and J lost 8, with 14 bases in between. Germline assignment: CDR1 SGHDN and CDR2 FVKESK. The CDR3 totals 14 residues. CDR3 region: CASSQAVNSGEAFF. DNA for the CDR3: TGTGCCAGCAGCCAAGCCGTCAACTCGGGGGAAGCTTTCTTT.

This sequence joins TRBV6-6 and TRBJ1-3; D is possibly TRBD1 (6 bases). The V and J ends lost 6 bases and 0 bases respectively, with 6 bases between them. The CDR3 spans 13 residues. Germline CDR1 MNHNY, CDR2 SVGAGI (reference sequence). The CDR3, as DNA: TGTGCCAGCAGCAGGGGCTCTGGAAACACCATATATTTT. Encoded protein: CASSRGSGNTIYF.

This clone was detected only a few times. V is TRBV7-9 and J is TRBJ1-2, with D perhaps matching TRBD1 (5 bases). The CDR3 extends over 16 amino acids. Germline V lookup: CDR1 SEHNR, CDR2 FQNEAQ (reference sequence). The V end was cut by 2 bases, the J end by 5 bases, with 18 bases between. The CDR3, as DNA: TGTGCCAGCAGCTTACATTCTCCGGCCAGGGCGTATGGCTACACCTTC. This translates into CASSLHSPARAYGYTF.

This clone has more than one count but fewer than ten. As DNA, the CDR3 is TGCGCCAGCAGACAAGGGGACGGCAATAATCAGCCCCAGCATTTT. Encoded protein: CASRQGDGNNQPQHF. V is TRBV5-1 and J is TRBJ1-5; tentative D call: TRBD1 (5 bases). V lost 5 bases and J lost 4, with 16 bases in between. The CDR3 contains 15 residues. Germline CDR1 reads SGHRS; CDR2 reads YFSETQ.

The genes are TRBV18 and TRBJ1-1, with 7 bases aligning to TRBD1. This CDR3 spans 14 amino acids. Germline CDR1 is KGHSH and CDR2 is LQKENI. The trim removed 6 bases at V and 1 base at J, leaving 5 bases unmatched. This chain's CDR3 is CASSSGTENTEAFF. In DNA form, the CDR3 reads TGTGCCAGCTCCTCCGGGACAGAGAACACTGAAGCTTTCTTT. The full variable domain, with the rest looked up from reference TRBV18 and TRBJ1-1, is NAGVMQNPRHLVRRRGQEARLRCSPMKGHSHVYWYRQLPEEGLKFMVYLQKENIIDESGMPKERFSAEFPKEGPSILRIQQVVRGDSAAYFCASSSGTENTEAFFGQGTRLTVV.

CDR3 region: CSGGQGTGETQYF. The CDR3 nucleotides are TGCAGCGGGGGGCAGGGGACCGGGGAGACCCAGTACTTC. V gene TRBV29-1 combines with J gene TRBJ2-5; a possible D gene is TRBD1 (6 bases). Trimming removed 7 bases from V and 5 bases from J, with 17 bases in between. CDR3 size: 13 residues. Germline CDR1 is SQVTM and CDR2 is ANQGSEA.

The rearrangement links TRBV27 to TRBJ1-2, with 8 bases matching TRBD1. This CDR3 comprises 14 residues. Germline V gives CDR1 MNHEY, CDR2 SMNVEV (reference sequence). V lost 4 bases, J lost 4 bases, and 5 bases stayed unmatched. In DNA form, the CDR3 reads TGTGCCAGCAGTTCCGGGACAGGAAGCTATGGCTACACCTTC. Its protein product is CASSSGTGSYGYTF.

The chain links TRBV6-5 to TRBJ2-7, with 8 bases that match TRBD1. Germline trimming cut 6 bases from V and 1 base from J; bases unmatched to any gene: 5. The CDR3 has 14 amino acids. Germline CDR1 is MNHEY and CDR2 is SVGAGI. CDR3 nucleotides: TGTGCCAGCAGCTACAGGGGGGCGTCCTACGAGCAGTACTTC. Its protein product is CASSYRGASYEQYF.

This rearrangement joins TRBV25-1 to TRBJ2-1, with D perhaps TRBD2 (5 bases). This CDR3 region has 17 residues. Germline CDR1 is MGHDK and CDR2 is SYGVNS. V lost 1 base and J lost 13, with 26 bases in between. In DNA, the CDR3 is TGTGCCAGCAGTGAATTTCGAGGAGGTCGAGTCCCGAACGTTCAGTTCTTC. Translated, it gives CASSEFRGGRVPNVQFF.

The chain carries TRBV29-1 and TRBJ1-1; D is ambiguous. The V gene lost 3 bases and the J gene lost 1 base, with 9 bases spanning the gap. Germline CDR1 and CDR2: SQVTM and ANQGSEA. This CDR3 spans 13 amino acids. The CDR3 spells CSVEIGQNTEAFF. The CDR3 region has the DNA TGCAGCGTTGAGATAGGGCAGAACACTGAAGCTTTCTTT. The complete variable domain, with remaining parts taken from reference TRBV29-1 and TRBJ1-1, reads SAVISQKPSRDICQRGTSLTIQCQVDSQVTMMFWYRQQPGQSLTLIATANQGSEATYESGFVIDKFPISRPNLTFSTLTVSNMSPEDSSIYLCSVEIGQNTEAFFGQGTRLTVV.

This clone appeared a few times. The rearrangement links TRBV29-1 to TRBJ1-2; 8 positions match TRBD1. This CDR3 is 15 amino acids long. After removal of 2 bases from V and 7 bases from J, the junction contained 12 bases not matched to a gene. Germline assignment: CDR1 SQVTM and CDR2 ANQGSEA. The CDR3 loop reads CSVEKDRVASRGYTF. In DNA, the CDR3 is TGCAGCGTTGAAAAGGACAGGGTAGCGTCCCGTGGCTACACCTTC.

This clone was found once. The chain links TRBV4-2 to TRBJ1-2; weak D call: TRBD1 (5 bases). The CDR3 is 14 amino acids. Germline values: CDR1 LGHNA, CDR2 YNFKEQ. V was trimmed by 0 bases and J by 5 bases, leaving 10 bases between them. As DNA, the CDR3 is TGTGCCAGCAGCCAAGATCAGGGATCTTATGGCTACACCTTC. Translating gives CASSQDQGSYGYTF.